The 14 T cell receptor beta chains below come from one sample, sequenced in a study of T cells in placental villitis. The immunoSEQ assay was v4. TCRdb's copy holds only in-frame clones and misses some; the assay was immunoSEQ multiplex PCR. The sample holds about 3,200 clones; roughly 70% are singletons and the top ten take roughly 17%. Material: placental tissue containing maternal and fetal cells. These receptors originate from a human patient with infectious villitis; the placental T cells may come from both mother and fetus.

The chain carries TRBV24-1 and TRBJ2-3; 10 positions match TRBD2. CDR1 and CDR2 from the germline V gene are KGHDR and SFDVKD. V was pared by 4 bases and J by 0 bases, with 3 bases of the junction left unmatched. The CDR3 extends over 16 amino acids. This CDR3 is CATSDRTSGSTDTQYF. The CDR3 coding sequence is TGTGCCACCAGTGACAGGACTAGCGGTAGCACAGATACGCAGTATTTT.

V usage is TRBV27 and J usage is TRBJ2-7; 9 nucleotides agree with TRBD1. J lost 2 bases, V lost 0 bases, and 8 bases had no gene match. The CDR3 totals 17 residues. CDR1 MNHEY and CDR2 SMNVEV come from the germline V gene (reference sequence). CDR3 residues: CASSLSFPGQGAYEQYF. The DNA of the CDR3 is TGTGCCAGCAGTTTATCATTCCCGGGACAGGGAGCCTACGAGCAGTACTTC.

The gene calls are TRBV7-2 and TRBJ2-7, with a weak D call TRBD2 (7 bases). Germline CDR1 is SGHTA and CDR2 is FQGNSA. The CDR3 consists of 16 residues. The V gene lost 5 bases and the J gene lost 4 bases, with 21 bases spanning the gap. The CDR3 is CASSRNTGSGVYEQYF. Written as DNA, the CDR3 is TGTGCCAGCAGCCGTAATACAGGGAGCGGGGTGTACGAGCAGTACTTC.

This chain connects TRBV7-3 to TRBJ2-1; possible D gene TRBD2, 5 bases. Germline lookup yields CDR1 SGHTA and CDR2 FQGTGA. The V and J ends lost 2 bases and 7 bases respectively, with 6 bases between them. The CDR3 is 12 amino acids. CDR3 bases: TGTGCCAGCAGCTTACCGGGGAATGAGCAGTTCTTC. Amino acid sequence: CASSLPGNEQFF.

The V gene is TRBV10-3, the J gene TRBJ2-6, with TRBD1 identical over 7 bases. This CDR3 comprises 17 residues. V shed 5 bases, J shed 0 bases, and the junction held 7 bases outside the gene matches. Germline values: CDR1 ENHRY, CDR2 SYGVKD. The DNA for the CDR3 is TGTGCCATCAGTCTACAGGGGAGCAGCTCTGGGGCCAACGTCCTGACTTTC. This translates into CAISLQGSSSGANVLTF.

The CDR3 coding sequence is TGTGCCAGTAGTATGGCATCTCTGGGCGCCAACGTCCTGACTTTC. It specifies CASSMASLGANVLTF. The chain employs TRBV19 and TRBJ2-6; D gene unclear. The germline V gene encodes CDR1 LNHDA and CDR2 SQIVND (reference sequence). The V and J ends lost 3 bases and 7 bases respectively, with 13 bases between them. The CDR3 loop spans 15 amino acids.

Details on this clone: The sample contains more than one DNA sequence encoding this CDR3. V is TRBV5-1 and J is TRBJ1-1; tentatively, D is TRBD1 (6 bases). The CDR3 length is 14 residues. V was trimmed by 3 bases and J by 2 bases, leaving 11 bases between them. Germline V gene lookup returns CDR1 SGHRS and CDR2 YFSETQ. CDR3 sequence reads: CASSSRTANTEAFF. For the CDR3, the DNA is TGCGCCAGCAGCTCCCGGACAGCTAACACTGAAGCTTTCTTT.

V usage is TRBV29-1 and J usage is TRBJ1-2, with D unclear. The germline gives CDR1 SQVTM, CDR2 ANQGSEA. The CDR3 spans 12 residues. The CDR3 DNA sequence: TGCAGTGGACTGCTAATGAACTATGGCTACACCTTC. Translating it yields CSGLLMNYGYTF. Complete variable domain (other parts from reference TRBV29-1 and TRBJ1-2): SAVISQKPSRDICQRGTSLTIQCQVDSQVTMMFWYRQQPGQSLTLIATANQGSEATYESGFVIDKFPISRPNLTFSTLTVSNMSPEDSSIYLCSGLLMNYGYTFGSGTRLTVV.

DNA for the CDR3: TGTGCCAGCGGATCAGGGGATAATTCACCCCTCCACTTT. Translated, it gives CASGSGDNSPLHF. The chain carries TRBV9 and TRBJ1-6; D might be TRBD1 (6 bases). Germline V gene data show CDR1 as SGDLS and CDR2 as YYNGEE. CDR3 size: 13 residues. Trimming stripped 7 bases from V and 5 bases from J, with 10 bases between.

Concerning this clone: The junction and the germline gene differ at one end; a read error may be behind it. The chain couples TRBV6-5 to TRBJ1-1, with D maybe TRBD1 (6 bases). The CDR3 runs to 13 residues. Germline-derived CDR1 and CDR2 are MNHEY and SVGAGI. The chain's CDR3 is CASSTTGNTEAFF. The CDR3 DNA follows: TGTGCTAGCAGCACGACAGGGAACACTGAAGCTTTCTTT.

This chain connects TRBV11-2 to TRBJ1-1, with D tentatively TRBD1 (5 bases). The germline CDR1 and CDR2 sequences are SGHAT and FQNNGV. The CDR3 has 15 residues. Trimming left V 2 bases short and J 4 bases short, with 14 bases between. CDR3 in DNA: TGTGCCAGCAGCTTATTGACCCACGGGGCCACTGAAGCTTTCTTT. This translates into CASSLLTHGATEAFF.

This clone was picked up a small number of times. This rearrangement joins TRBV5-5 to TRBJ2-3; tentatively, D is TRBD1 or TRBD2 (5 bases each). This CDR3 region has 17 residues. Germline-derived CDR1 and CDR2 are SGHKS and YYEKEE (reference sequence). Trimming took off 0 bases at V and 6 bases at J, with 20 bases between the two ends. In nucleotides, the CDR3 is TGTGCCAGCAGCTTGGCAGGAGGTACAGGTCAATACGATACGCAGTATTTT. Protein product: CASSLAGGTGQYDTQYF.

The V and J genes are TRBV12-3 or TRBV12-4 and TRBJ1-1; a possible D gene is TRBD1 (5 bases). Trimming removed 8 bases at V and 10 bases at J, with 17 bases between. This CDR3 is 12 amino acids long. This CDR3 reads CASGTPDRGAFF. The CDR3 DNA reads TGTGCCAGCGGGACTCCTGATAGGGGAGCTTTCTTT.

The chain has TRBV18 and TRBJ1-6; D remains ambiguous. Trimming stripped 1 base from V and 8 bases from J, with 12 bases between. There are 15 residues in the CDR3. Germline assignment: CDR1 KGHSH and CDR2 LQKENI. The CDR3 coding sequence is TGTGCCAGCTCACCACGATCGGCGCGAGATTCACCCCTCCACTTT. Amino acid sequence: CASSPRSARDSPLHF.